This is a list of T cell receptor beta chains from one sample in a study of blood T cell repertoires in COVID-19. The repertoire was sequenced with immunoSEQ multiplex PCR; TCRdb's copy has only in-frame clones and lacks some. The profile shows about 55,000 clones, around 83% of them singletons. The source material was peripheral blood. The receptor source for this set is a woman aged 55-70 years with acute or convalescent COVID-19. CDR3s include the opening cysteine and the closing phenylalanine or tryptophan. A D gene is named only where the DNA matches it firmly. Only some rows state a clone size, as once, few, many or a class for expanded clones.

clone_size d_call j_call v_call cdr3_nt cdr3_aa
- TRBD1 TRBJ1-2 TRBV28 TGTGCCAGCAGTTTTGCAGGGGGTGGTTGGGACTATGGCTACACCTTC CASSFAGGGWDYGYTF
once TRBD2 TRBJ2-5 TRBV5-1 TGCGCCAGCAGCTTAGTGGGAGGGCAAGAGACCCAGTACTTC CASSLVGGQETQYF
- TRBD1 TRBJ2-3 TRBV6-6 TGTGCCAGCAGCCGACAGGGATCTACGCAGTATTTT CASSRQGSTQYF
- TRBD1 TRBJ1-5 TRBV7-9 TGTGCCAGCAGCTTAGTCCCCGGGACAGCTTATAGCAATCAGCCCCAGCATTTT CASSLVPGTAYSNQPQHF
- TRBD1 TRBJ1-6 TRBV3-1/TRBV3-2 TGTGCCAGCAGCCAAGTCGACAGGGGAAATTCACCCCTCCACTTT CASSQVDRGNSPLHF
- - TRBJ2-6 TRBV15 TGTGCCACCAGCAGAGATTACTGGGGGCGCTCTGGGGCCAACGTCCTGACTTTC CATSRDYWGRSGANVLTF
once - TRBJ2-2 TRBV24-1 TGTGCCACCAGTGAAACCCGGGACGGGGGCACCGGGGAGCTGTTTTTT CATSETRDGGTGELFF
few - TRBJ1-5 TRBV7-6 TGTGCCAGCAGCTTATTTTTGAGCTACAATCAGCCCCAGCATTTT CASSLFLSYNQPQHF
- - TRBJ2-1 TRBV3-1/TRBV3-2 TGTGCCAGCAGCCAATCCAGGGGTCTGTTCTACAATGAGCAGTTCTTC CASSQSRGLFYNEQFF
- - TRBJ1-2 TRBV4-2 TGTGCCAGCAGCCAACGCGGTGTGGACTATGGCTACACCTTC CASSQRGVDYGYTF
- - TRBJ1-1 TRBV12-3/TRBV12-4 TGTGCCAGCAGCTTAACAGGGACTGAAGCTTTCTTT CASSLTGTEAFF
- TRBD1 TRBJ1-5 TRBV2 TGTGCCAGCAGTGGACAGGGGCTTGATCATCAGCCCCAGCATTTT CASSGQGLDHQPQHF
- - TRBJ2-7 TRBV5-4 TGTGCCAGCAGCTTGGGAATAGCGGCTACCTACGAGCAGTACTTC CASSLGIAATYEQYF
few - TRBJ1-2 TRBV6-2/TRBV6-3 TGTGCCAGCAGTTACGGGCAGGGCGGCGGCTACACCTTC CASSYGQGGGYTF
- - TRBJ2-5 TRBV7-9 TGTGCCAGCAGCTTAATGGGGGGAAGCCAAGAGACCCAGTACTTC CASSLMGGSQETQYF
- TRBD2 TRBJ2-4 TRBV7-9 TGTGCCAGCAGTCCAAAGACTAGCGGGAGTCAAAACATTCAGTACTTC CASSPKTSGSQNIQYF
- TRBD2 TRBJ2-1 TRBV5-1 TGCGCCAGCAGCCCGACTAGCCAGGGTTCATTCTACAATGAGCAGTTCTTC CASSPTSQGSFYNEQFF
- TRBD2 TRBJ2-5 TRBV6-1 TGTGCCAGCAGTGAAGTGGGTTTTAGCGGGAGGGGAGGGGAGACCCAGTACTTC CASSEVGFSGRGGETQYF
few TRBD1 TRBJ1-6 TRBV5-5 TGTGCCAGCAGCTCTACAGGGGGAAATTCACCCCTCCACTTT CASSSTGGNSPLHF
- TRBD1 TRBJ1-3 TRBV2 TGTGCCAGCAGTGGTCAGGGGGCTGGAAACACCATATATTTT CASSGQGAGNTIYF
- TRBD1 TRBJ1-1 TRBV5-1 TGCGCCAGCAGCCAGACAGGGATCACTGAAGCTTTCTTT CASSQTGITEAFF
- - TRBJ1-2 TRBV6-6 TGTGCCAGCAGTTACCTTACCATGACAGGCGGAGGTGGCTACACCTTC CASSYLTMTGGGGYTF
few TRBD1 TRBJ1-1 TRBV2 TGTGCCAGCAGTGAAGTTCGGGCAGGGGGAGCTTTCTTT CASSEVRAGGAFF
- - TRBJ1-5 TRBV21-1 TGTGCCAGCAGCAATTTGACACAGGCTTTTGTTGGTCAGCCCCAGCATTTT CASSNLTQAFVGQPQHF
few - TRBJ1-5 TRBV15 TGTGCCACCAGCAGGGAACGTCCGGGACTGTATCAGCCCCAGCATTTT CATSRERPGLYQPQHF
few - TRBJ2-5 TRBV5-1 TGCGCCAGCAGCTTCCGGACACAAGAGACCCAGTACTTC CASSFRTQETQYF
- - TRBJ1-3 TRBV6-5 TGTGCCAGCAGTACACCCTCTGGAAACACCATATATTTT CASSTPSGNTIYF
- TRBD1 TRBJ1-6 TRBV5-6 TGTGCCAGCAGCCTCGGGACAGGGGATAATTCACCCCTCCACTTT CASSLGTGDNSPLHF
- - TRBJ2-2 TRBV6-5 TGTGCCAGCAGTTACTGGACTGGCCCACCCCGGGAGCTGTTTTTT CASSYWTGPPRELFF
once TRBD1 TRBJ1-1 TRBV18 TGTGCCAGCACGCCACGACAGGGTCTGAACACTGAAGCTTTCTTT CASTPRQGLNTEAFF
- TRBD1 TRBJ1-2 TRBV10-3 TGTGCCATCAGGCAGGGGGACTATGGCTACACCTTC CAIRQGDYGYTF
- TRBD1 TRBJ1-2 TRBV2 TGTGCCAGCAGTGAATTGGACAGGACATCCTCTGGCTACACCTTC CASSELDRTSSGYTF
- - TRBJ2-1 TRBV6-1 TGTGCCAGCAGTGAGGACAGGCAGTTCTTC CASSEDRQFF
- - TRBJ2-1 TRBV5-1 TGCGCCAGCAGCTTCAGGGCGGGAACAAGCTCCTACAATGAGCAGTTCTTC CASSFRAGTSSYNEQFF
- TRBD2 TRBJ2-7 TRBV7-8 TGTGCCAGCAGCTTAGACCGTCTAGCGGGAGTTGAGCAGTACTTC CASSLDRLAGVEQYF
- - TRBJ1-1 TRBV4-1 TGCGCCAGCAGCCGCAGGGTGGTGGACACTGAAGCTTTCTTT CASSRRVVDTEAFF
- - TRBJ2-7 TRBV7-9 TGTGCCAGCGTCGGGGGAGGCGACGAGCAGTACTTC CASVGGGDEQYF
- - TRBJ2-2 TRBV2 TGTGCCAGCAGCGAGAAAAGGACAGAGACCGGGGAGCTGTTTTTT CASSEKRTETGELFF
- TRBD1 TRBJ1-2 TRBV30 TGTGCCTCGTACAGGGGGCTTGGCTACACCTTC CASYRGLGYTF
- - TRBJ2-7 TRBV11-2 TGTGCCAGCAGCTTAGCCAGGACCTACGAGCAGTACTTC CASSLARTYEQYF
- - TRBJ1-1 TRBV28 TGTGCCAGCAGTGCGGACAGATACACTGAAGCTTTCTTT CASSADRYTEAFF